The TCR beta chain under discussion was sequenced for a study of blood T cell repertoires in COVID-19. As for the study in general: Both acute and convalescent COVID-19 samples were obtained from the United States, Italy and Spain. From T cells, B-cell-depleted T cells, or PBMCs came the material, which was cDNA or gDNA.

Seattle participants joined during active infection and were tracked over time. Original handling: Nucleated cell number was recorded as an estimate derived from reference gene primer amplification. The table came from immunoSEQ multiplex PCR; TCRdb's copy has only in-frame clones and leaves some out. V and J calls and clone size come straight from that table; D and trimming were deduced from the DNA. Altogether about 440,000 clones are present, around 88% being singletons, with the ten largest covering roughly an eighth. V was cut by 5 bases and J by 3 bases, with 11 bases left in between. The V gene's germline CDR1 is LGHDT and CDR2 YNNKEL (reference sequence). This CDR3 region has 14 residues.

The chain recombines TRBV3-1 (or the pseudogene TRBV3-2) with TRBJ1-3; maybe TRBD1 (5 bases). The receptor was isolated from a woman between 50 and 59 years old with COVID-19, enrolled during active disease. The sequencing input was peripheral blood. In nucleotides, the CDR3 is TGTGCCAGCAGCTTACAGGTTCGTGGAAACACCATATATTTT. It codes for CASSLQVRGNTIYF.